The clone carrying this TCR beta chain was found a few times. Its target is not known. With V trimmed by 6 bases and J by 11 bases, 9 bases remained unmatched. The CDR3 runs to 12 residues. The germline V gene has CDR1 MNHNY and CDR2 SVGAGI (reference sequence). One entry per CDR3 protein results from TCRdb running MiXCR on the reads. Of approximately 160,000 distinct CDR3 sequences listed, approximately 17% are singletons. This specimen comes from a study of T cell repertoires in cytomegalovirus infection. Overall study results and limits: It was HLA-C-restricted CMV-specific TCR beta clonotypes that dominated the response ex vivo. Using cumulative public TCR beta family frequency, the authors identified those who carried CMV together with the relevant HLA.

The chain recombines TRBV6-6 with TRBJ1-1, with 7 bases fitting TRBD1. This sequence originates from a human donor in good health (CMV status not recorded). Some clones in this sample may be carry-over from other donors' samples. The specimen was CD8+ T cells from PBMCs. The CDR3 nucleotides read TGTGCCAGCAGCTCGACAGGGCGTAGGGCTTTCTTT. This translates into CASSSTGRRAFF.